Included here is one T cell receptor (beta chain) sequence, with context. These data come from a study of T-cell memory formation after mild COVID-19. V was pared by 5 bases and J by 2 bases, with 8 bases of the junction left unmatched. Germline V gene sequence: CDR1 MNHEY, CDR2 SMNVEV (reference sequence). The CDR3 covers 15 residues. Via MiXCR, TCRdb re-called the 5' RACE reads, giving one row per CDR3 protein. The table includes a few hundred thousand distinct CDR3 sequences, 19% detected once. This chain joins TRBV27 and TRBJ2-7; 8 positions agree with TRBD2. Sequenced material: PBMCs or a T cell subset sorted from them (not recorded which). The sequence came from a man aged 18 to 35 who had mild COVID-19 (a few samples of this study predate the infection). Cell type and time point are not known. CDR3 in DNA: TGTGCCAGCAGTCTGCGCGGGGGGCCCCCCTACGAGCAGTACTTC. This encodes CASSLRGGPPYEQYF.